This is a list of T cell receptor beta chains from one sample in a study of response to subunit inactivated influenza vaccine. TCRdb recomputed calls from the RT-PCR reads with MiXCR, one row per CDR3 protein. The repertoire consists of almost 600,000 distinct CDR3 sequences, with around 13% occurring once and the leading ten covering 11%. The input for sequencing was PBMCs from blood, taken approximately 13 days after vaccination. These receptors were obtained from a man aged 50 or older who received an inactivated influenza vaccine. The CDR3 runs from the conserved cysteine through the conserved F or W. D genes are given only for firm matches. Size values are once, few and many counts, or a class for expanded clones, and some rows have none.

v_call	clone_size	d_call	j_call	cdr3_aa	cdr3_nt
TRBV5-1	few	-	TRBJ2-7	CASSPYSFYEQYF	TGCGCCAGCAGCCCGTACTCCTTCTACGAGCAGTACTTC
TRBV20-1	few	TRBD2	TRBJ2-3	CSARGSGGGTQYF	TGCAGTGCTAGAGGTAGCGGGGGTGGTACGCAGTATTTT
TRBV3-1	few	-	TRBJ2-7	CASSQTPRGLSYEQYF	TGTGCCAGCAGCCAAACGCCAAGGGGCCTCTCCTACGAGCAGTACTTC
TRBV20-1	few	TRBD2	TRBJ2-7	CSARPLAGPYEQYF	TGCAGTGCTAGGCCGCTAGCGGGACCCTACGAGCAGTACTTC
TRBV29-1	many	-	TRBJ2-2	CSVGTNTGELFF	TGCAGCGTTGGGACCAACACCGGGGAGCTGTTTTTT
TRBV20-1	-	TRBD2	TRBJ2-1	CSARRLAGTDEQFF	TGCAGTGCTAGACGGCTAGCGGGTACGGATGAGCAGTTCTTC
TRBV6-2/TRBV6-3	-	-	TRBJ2-1	CASSPRLSSYNEQFF	TGTGCCAGCAGTCCCCGCCTGAGCTCCTACAATGAGCAGTTCTTC
TRBV28	few	TRBD2	TRBJ2-5	CAFSGGATQYF	TGTGCCTTTTCGGGGGGGGCGACCCAGTACTTC
TRBV7-8	-	-	TRBJ2-2	CATHPGAAGELFF	TGTGCCACCCACCCGGGGGCAGCCGGGGAGCTGTTTTTT
TRBV11-2	few	-	TRBJ2-1	CASSSRNNEQFF	TGTGCCAGCAGCTCGCGTAACAATGAGCAGTTCTTC
TRBV18	-	-	TRBJ2-5	CASSPDETQYF	TGTGCCAGCTCACCAGACGAGACCCAGTACTTC
TRBV7-2	few	TRBD1	TRBJ1-1	CASSLEHGQGARAFF	TGTGCCAGCAGCTTAGAACACGGACAGGGGGCGCGAGCTTTCTTT
TRBV28	-	-	TRBJ2-4	CASSLGQPRNIQYF	TGTGCCAGCAGTTTGGGACAACCAAGAAACATTCAGTACTTC
TRBV5-5	-	-	TRBJ2-2	CASSIRLTGNTGELFF	TGTGCCAGCAGCATACGCTTGACGGGGAACACCGGGGAGCTGTTTTTT
TRBV6-5	-	-	TRBJ1-1	CASSYRQKGEAFF	TGTGCCAGCAGTTACCGGCAGAAAGGTGAAGCTTTCTTT
TRBV7-2	few	-	TRBJ2-1	CASSLAQMTTEQFF	TGTGCCAGCAGCTTAGCGCAGATGACGACTGAGCAGTTCTTC
TRBV12-3/TRBV12-4	few	TRBD2	TRBJ2-1	CASRMGKRGAHEQFF	TGTGCCAGCCGCATGGGGAAGCGGGGGGCACATGAGCAGTTCTTC
TRBV29-1	-	TRBD2	TRBJ2-1	CSVVGLAVRGGKDEQFF	TGCAGCGTTGTCGGTCTAGCGGTGCGGGGGGGGAAGGATGAGCAGTTCTTC
TRBV20-1	-	-	TRBJ1-5	CSARDPSSNQPQHF	TGCAGTGCTAGAGATCCCTCTAGCAATCAGCCCCAGCATTTT
TRBV6-1	few	TRBD1	TRBJ1-6	CASSRDRRNSPLHF	TGTGCCAGCAGTCGGGACAGAAGAAATTCACCCCTCCACTTT
TRBV20-1	few	-	TRBJ2-3	CSARRGLDTQYF	TGCAGTGCAAGACGGGGCTTAGATACGCAGTATTTT
TRBV4-3	many	-	TRBJ2-7	CASSQVGGRGSYEQYF	TGCGCCAGCAGCCAAGTTGGCGGGCGCGGATCCTACGAGCAGTACTTC
TRBV12-3/TRBV12-4	-	-	TRBJ2-5	CASSLMLGKTQYF	TGTGCCAGCAGTTTAATGTTAGGAAAGACCCAGTACTTC
TRBV12-3/TRBV12-4	many	-	TRBJ1-5	CASSFRNQPQHF	TGTGCCAGCAGTTTCCGAAATCAGCCCCAGCATTTT
TRBV7-2	-	-	TRBJ2-4	CASSFDGGLAKNIQYF	TGTGCCAGCAGCTTCGATGGGGGACTAGCCAAAAACATTCAGTACTTC
TRBV25-1	few	TRBD2	TRBJ2-1	CASSEPSSGRRNEQFF	TGTGCCAGCAGTGAACCCTCTAGCGGGAGACGGAATGAGCAGTTCTTC
TRBV20-1	few	-	TRBJ2-1	CSAARYRSSSYNEQFF	TGCAGTGCTGCTCGGTACCGATCTAGCTCCTACAATGAGCAGTTCTTC
TRBV28	-	-	TRBJ2-4	CASSPGSLGIQYF	TGTGCCAGCAGTCCGGGGAGCCTAGGCATTCAGTACTTC
TRBV5-1	-	TRBD1	TRBJ2-7	CASTRQGSYEQYF	TGCGCCAGCACCAGACAGGGGTCCTACGAGCAGTACTTC
TRBV2	-	TRBD1	TRBJ2-2	CASKTGESNTGELFF	TGTGCCAGTAAAACAGGGGAATCGAACACCGGGGAGCTGTTTTTT
TRBV6-5	-	-	TRBJ2-3	CASSYFPRSTDTQYF	TGTGCCAGCAGTTACTTTCCCCGAAGCACAGATACGCAGTATTTT
TRBV12-3/TRBV12-4	many	-	TRBJ1-6	CASREEGDSPLHF	TGTGCCAGCAGAGAGGAGGGAGATTCACCCCTCCACTTT
TRBV29-1	-	-	TRBJ1-2	CSVFHGRGLSANYGYTF	TGCAGCGTTTTTCACGGCAGGGGTCTTTCAGCTAACTATGGCTACACCTTC
TRBV20-1	-	-	TRBJ2-1	CSAETRADEQFF	TGCAGTGCTGAAACGCGAGCCGATGAGCAGTTCTTC
TRBV5-5	-	-	TRBJ2-3	CASILIPGLGPDTQYF	TGTGCCAGCATCCTTATCCCCGGGCTAGGACCAGATACGCAGTATTTT
TRBV18	-	-	TRBJ2-7	CATTPGEGYEQYF	TGTGCCACTACCCCGGGAGAGGGTTACGAGCAGTACTTC
TRBV12-3/TRBV12-4	-	-	TRBJ1-6	CASSLARGHRRNSPLHF	TGTGCCAGCAGTTTGGCGAGGGGACATCGTCGTAATTCACCCCTCCACTTT
TRBV7-8	-	-	TRBJ2-1	CASSLGGTNKRFF	TGTGCCAGCAGCTTAGGGGGCACCAATAAGCGGTTCTTC
TRBV7-6	-	-	TRBJ2-5	CASSLGQGIQETQYF	TGTGCCAGCAGCTTAGGCCAGGGAATCCAAGAGACCCAGTACTTC
TRBV7-9	-	-	TRBJ2-1	CASSFGNPFNEQFF	TGTGCCAGCAGCTTCGGGAACCCATTCAATGAGCAGTTCTTC
TRBV28	-	TRBD1	TRBJ1-3	CASSLLRQGVGNTIYF	TGTGCCAGCAGTTTGCTGCGACAGGGGGTTGGAAACACCATATATTTT
TRBV30	-	TRBD1	TRBJ1-2	CAWRGQGRIYGYTF	TGTGCCTGGAGGGGACAGGGGAGGATCTATGGCTACACCTTC
TRBV7-2	-	-	TRBJ2-1	CASSRDQNEQFF	TGTGCCAGCAGCCGGGACCAGAATGAGCAGTTCTTC
TRBV28	-	TRBD1	TRBJ1-1	CASSLSAGGTEAFF	TGTGCCAGCAGTTTATCGGCAGGGGGCACTGAAGCTTTCTTT
TRBV12-3/TRBV12-4	once	-	TRBJ2-3	CASSLRGARGTDTQYF	TGTGCCAGCAGTTTGAGGGGGGCGAGGGGCACAGATACGCAGTATTTT
TRBV7-9	-	-	TRBJ2-7	CASSLVERDEQYF	TGTGCCAGCAGCTTAGTTGAGCGGGACGAGCAGTACTTC
TRBV5-1	few	TRBD2	TRBJ2-3	CASSLIGLAGGSLDTQYF	TGCGCCAGCAGCTTAATCGGTCTAGCGGGAGGTTCTTTAGATACGCAGTATTTT